A single sample gave rise to the 7 T cell receptor beta chains below, sequenced in a study of blood T cells in healthy people across ages. Combining a sample-barcoded 5' primer with a J-beta primer mix, a second PCR ran for 7 to 11 cycles. TCRdb independently ran MiXCR on the 5' RACE reads; one entry per CDR3 protein. This table has about 290,000 distinct CDR3 sequences, roughly 26% appearing once. The specimen sequenced was blood. Receptors originate from a woman in her 70s in good health.

This clonotype was detected ten times or more. The rearrangement uses TRBV27 and TRBJ1-4; D unclear. The CDR3 extends over 12 amino acids. Germline values: CDR1 MNHEY, CDR2 SMNVEV (reference sequence). The V and J ends lost 8 bases and 8 bases respectively, with 12 bases between them. The CDR3 bases are TGTGCCAGCGGACCTAGGAGGGAAAAACTGTTTTTT. It codes for CASGPRREKLFF.

Notes on this clonotype: The junction shows a germline mismatch at one end, possibly a read error. This sequence joins TRBV12-3 or TRBV12-4 and TRBJ2-1; 11 bases match TRBD2. CDR3 length equals 14 residues. The CDR3 reads CASGGTSGSHEQFF. CDR3 nucleotides: TGCGCCAGCGGGGGAACTAGCGGGAGTCATGAGCAGTTCTTC.

The rearrangement uses TRBV12-3 or TRBV12-4 and TRBJ1-4; no firm D call. V was trimmed by 7 bases and J by 0 bases, leaving 15 bases between them. This CDR3 is built from 16 residues. The CDR3 spells CASTSSGEPTNEKLFF. The CDR3 nucleotides are TGTGCCAGCACCTCGTCGGGAGAACCAACTAATGAAAAACTGTTTTTT.

Many counts were recorded for this clonotype. The chain employs TRBV27 and TRBJ2-7; 7 nucleotides agree with TRBD2. V was clipped by 5 bases and J by 3 bases; unmatched bases: 10. This CDR3 is built from 15 residues. The germline CDR1 and CDR2 sequences are MNHEY and SMNVEV (reference sequence). Here the CDR3 DNA reads TGTGCCAGCAGTCCCGATAGCGGGCGGTTCTACGAGCAGTACTTC. It encodes CASSPDSGRFYEQYF.

The rearrangement joins TRBV6-5 to TRBJ1-2; no definite D call. The germline gives CDR1 MNHEY, CDR2 SVGAGI. V shed 0 bases and J shed 13 bases, with 15 bases lying between them. This CDR3 region has 13 residues. This CDR3 reads CASSYSRGSDPTF. The CDR3 nucleotides are TGTGCCAGCAGTTACTCCCGGGGTTCTGATCCCACCTTC.

This clonotype was recorded once. The chain uses TRBV20-1 and TRBJ2-5; 10 bases match TRBD2. The tail of the sequence fits TRBJ2-1 better, so the J call may be wrong. Germline lookup yields CDR1 DFQATT and CDR2 SNEGSKA (reference sequence). The CDR3 contains 15 residues. CDR3 DNA sequence: TGCAGTGCGGATAGATCGGCTAGCGGGAGAAAGGAGCAGTTCTTC. It yields the protein CSADRSASGRKEQFF.

The chain joins TRBV4-3 to TRBJ2-7; no reliable D call. This CDR3 has 16 residues. Deletions cut 1 base from V and 0 bases from J, with 13 bases between. Germline CDR1 reads LGHNA; CDR2 reads YSLEER. The CDR3 region has the DNA TGCGCCAGCAGCCAAGGACACCCGACCCTCTCCTACGAGCAGTACTTC. Translating gives CASSQGHPTLSYEQYF.